This T cell receptor (beta chain) came from a study of identical twins. CDR1 is LNHDA and CDR2 is SQIVND in the germline V gene (reference sequence). The CDR3 contains 15 residues. V shed 3 bases, J shed 7 bases, and the junction held 10 bases outside the gene matches. General study points: Excess sharing by twins proved weaker in beta out-of-frame sequences.

TCRdb recomputed calls from the 5' RACE reads with MiXCR, one row per CDR3 protein. The data contain around 100,000 distinct CDR3 sequences, 5.9% of them singletons. There are many counts of this clonotype. Its antigen is not identified. V usage is TRBV19 and J usage is TRBJ2-7; 9 bases match TRBD1. This clonotype originated in a woman aged 45 to 65 in good health. The sample taken for sequencing was memory T cells sorted from blood. The CDR3 nucleotides read TGTGCCAGTAGTATCGGCGGGACAGGGTCTGAAGAGCAGTACTTC. Amino acids: CASSIGGTGSEEQYF.